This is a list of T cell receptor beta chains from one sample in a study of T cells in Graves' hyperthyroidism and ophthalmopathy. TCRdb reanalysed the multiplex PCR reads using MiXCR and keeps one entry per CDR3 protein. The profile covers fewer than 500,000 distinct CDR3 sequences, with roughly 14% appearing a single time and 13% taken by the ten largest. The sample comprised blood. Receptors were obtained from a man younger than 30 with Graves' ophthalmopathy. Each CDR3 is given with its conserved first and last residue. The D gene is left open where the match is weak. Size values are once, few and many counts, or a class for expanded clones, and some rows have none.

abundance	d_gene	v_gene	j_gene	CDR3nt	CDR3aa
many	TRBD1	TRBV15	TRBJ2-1	TGTGCCACCAGCGCCGGACAGGGAAACAATGAGCAGTTCTTC	CATSAGQGNNEQFF
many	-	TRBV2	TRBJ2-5	TGTGCCAGCAGTGAATTAGTGCAAGAGACCCAGTACTTC	CASSELVQETQYF
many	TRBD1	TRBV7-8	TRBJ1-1	TGTGCCAGCAGACACGGGGACAGCGGTGAAGCTTTCTTT	CASRHGDSGEAFF
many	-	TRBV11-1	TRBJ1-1	TGTGCCAGCAGCCGACGGTGGGGTGGCACTGAAGCTTTCTTT	CASSRRWGGTEAFF
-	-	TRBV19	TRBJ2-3	TGTGCCAGTAAGGAGGGGTGGGGCACAGATACGCAGTATTTT	CASKEGWGTDTQYF
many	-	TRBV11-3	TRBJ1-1	TGTGCCAGCAGCTGGACCCGGGAGACTGAAGCTTTCTTT	CASSWTRETEAFF
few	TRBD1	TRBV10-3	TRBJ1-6	TGTGCCGAGGACGAACGGGACAGGGGTCGATCACTCGGTAATTCACCCCTCCACTTT	CAEDERDRGRSLGNSPLHF
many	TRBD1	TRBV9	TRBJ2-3	TGTGCCAGCAGCAGAGGTACCGGGACAGACACAGATACGCAGTATTTT	CASSRGTGTDTDTQYF
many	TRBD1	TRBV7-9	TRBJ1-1	TGTGCCAGCAGCCCTCCGGGACAGGGCGGGTCTGAAGCTTTCTTT	CASSPPGQGGSEAFF
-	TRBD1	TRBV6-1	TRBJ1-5	TGTGCCAGCAGTGAGGACAGGCCATCCGACAATCAGCCCCAGCATTTT	CASSEDRPSDNQPQHF
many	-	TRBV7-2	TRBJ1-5	TGTGCCAGCAGCTCTTGGGCTGGTCAGCCCCAGCATTTT	CASSSWAGQPQHF
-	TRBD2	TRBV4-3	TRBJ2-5	TGCGCCAGCAGCCAAGGCCTAGCGGGAGCCGCGGAGACCCAGTACTTC	CASSQGLAGAAETQYF
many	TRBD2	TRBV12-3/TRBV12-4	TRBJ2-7	TGTGCCAGCGGGTCTAGCGGGGAATCCTACGAGCAGTACTTC	CASGSSGESYEQYF
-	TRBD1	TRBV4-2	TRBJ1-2	TGTGCCAGCAGCCCGCCCGTGACAGGGAACTATGGCTACACCTTC	CASSPPVTGNYGYTF
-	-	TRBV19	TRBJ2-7	TGTGCCAGTAGTATTGGTGGCTCACACTTCTACGAGCAGTACTTC	CASSIGGSHFYEQYF
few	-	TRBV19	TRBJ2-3	TGTGCAAGTCAACCCGGAGGAGATACGCAGTATTTT	CASQPGGDTQYF
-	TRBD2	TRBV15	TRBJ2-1	TGTGCCACCAGCTGGCGGGAGGGCAATGAGCAGTTCTTC	CATSWREGNEQFF
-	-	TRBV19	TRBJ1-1	TGTGCCAGTAGAGGGCCTTTCACTGAAGCTTTCTTT	CASRGPFTEAFF
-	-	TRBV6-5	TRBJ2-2	TGTGCCAGCAGTTACTCGACTGGGGGCGATTTCGGGTCCGGGGAGCTGTTTTTT	CASSYSTGGDFGSGELFF
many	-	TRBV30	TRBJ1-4	TGTGCCTTGACAGGATGGGGTGAAAAACTGTTTTTT	CALTGWGEKLFF
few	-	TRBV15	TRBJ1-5	TGTGCCACCAGCAGGGTCGGGGGGCCTAGCAATCAGCCCCAGCATTTT	CATSRVGGPSNQPQHF
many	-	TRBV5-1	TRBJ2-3	TGCGCCAGCAGCTTGGGGAAAAGTCCAGATACGCAGTATTTT	CASSLGKSPDTQYF
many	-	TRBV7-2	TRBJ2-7	TGTGCCAGCAGCTTAGTTCCGGGACCTAGCTACGAGCAGTACTTC	CASSLVPGPSYEQYF
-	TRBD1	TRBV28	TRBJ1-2	TGTGCCAGCAGTAGAACAGGGGTAGCTAACTATGGCTACACCTTC	CASSRTGVANYGYTF
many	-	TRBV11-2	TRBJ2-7	TGTGCCAGCAGCGCCGGGACCCTGGCCTACGAGCAGTACTTC	CASSAGTLAYEQYF
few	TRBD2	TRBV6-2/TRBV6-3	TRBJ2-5	TGTGCCAGTGAACGGACTAGCGGGGTCCAAGAGACCCAGTACTTC	CASERTSGVQETQYF
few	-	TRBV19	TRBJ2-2	TGTGCCAGTAGTATCATTTTCCTGCAGGGATCTGTTGGGGAGCTGTTTTTT	CASSIIFLQGSVGELFF